This T cell receptor beta chain was sequenced for a study of tumor-infiltrating lymphocytes in primary liver carcinoma. Unsorted whole blood yielded blood RNA, and germline DNA was extracted as well. The patients, who had chronic HBV infection, were treatment-naive (untreated). cDNA specific to TCR beta was made from around 470 ng of total RNA, with a constant-region primer employed for priming. Libraries covering TCR beta were generated through three nested multiplex PCR rounds (using a slightly modified ARM-PCR). The first two PCR rounds used TRBV1-TRBV30 primers with a Cbeta primer, about 9 cycles each. MiXCR was run by TCRdb on the multiplex PCR reads, yielding one entry per CDR3 protein. The sample yields over 250,000 distinct CDR3 sequences, more than 55% seen once. The length of the CDR3 is 14 residues. Germline CDR1 reads MNHNS; CDR2 reads SASEGT. V lost 3 bases and J lost 4, with 10 bases in between.

The sequencing sample was made of peripheral blood. The V gene is TRBV6-1, the J gene TRBJ1-5; D is unclear. The receptor's source is a woman aged 25 to 45 with primary liver carcinoma and hepatitis B virus infection. In nucleotides, the CDR3 is TGTGCCAGCAGTGACATGGGAGGGAATCAGCCCCAGCATTTT. The encoded protein is CASSDMGGNQPQHF.